A single sample is the source of the 17 T cell receptor beta chains below, sequenced in a study of early T cells in non-severe SARS-CoV-2 infection. TCRdb reanalysed the 5' RACE reads using MiXCR and keeps one entry per CDR3 protein. This table holds about 33,000 distinct CDR3 sequences, around 5% found once. The sample taken for sequencing was whole blood. Source of these receptors: an adult who was a healthcare worker with PCR-confirmed SARS-CoV-2 infection or an uninfected control (not recorded which).

This clonotype has just a few counts. The genes are TRBV14 and TRBJ1-2, with D perhaps TRBD1 (5 bases). The CDR3 has 15 amino acids. V lost 0 bases and J lost 3, with 11 bases in between. Looked up from germline, CDR1 is SGHDN and CDR2 is FVKESK. This chain's CDR3 is CASSQELGVDYGYTF. As DNA, the CDR3 is TGTGCCAGCAGCCAAGAGTTAGGGGTGGACTATGGCTACACCTTC.

This clonotype was recorded at least ten times. The chain couples TRBV7-2 to TRBJ1-1, with 7 bases identical to TRBD1. This CDR3 is 15 amino acids long. Germline V gene data show CDR1 as SGHTA and CDR2 as FQGNSA. The ends lost 5 bases at V and 2 bases at J; junction bases unmatched: 8. Here the CDR3 reads CASSGDSGINTEAFF. For the CDR3, the DNA is TGTGCCAGCAGCGGGGACAGTGGGATCAACACTGAAGCTTTCTTT.

Only a few counts were recorded for this clonotype. The chain has TRBV11-3 and TRBJ2-1; possibly TRBD1 for D (5 bases). The length of the CDR3 is 15 residues. V lost 5 bases, J lost 7 bases, and 18 bases lay in between. From germline, CDR1 is SGHNT and CDR2 YENEEA. CDR3 loop: CASSPSPGFRNEQFF. CDR3 DNA sequence: TGTGCCAGCAGCCCCTCCCCAGGGTTTAGAAATGAGCAGTTCTTC.

This clonotype was detected many times. The V and J genes are TRBV16 and TRBJ1-2; 7 bases line up with TRBD1. With V trimmed by 0 bases and J by 7 bases, 5 bases remained unmatched. The germline V gene encodes CDR1 KGHSY and CDR2 FQNENV. CDR3 size: 14 residues. CDR3 sequence reads: CASSQSANRGGYTF. CDR3 nucleotides: TGTGCCAGCAGCCAATCCGCGAACAGGGGTGGCTACACCTTC.

This clonotype has ten or more counts. The CDR3 is CASSLGQVGYGYTF. The DNA for the CDR3 is TGTGCCAGCAGTTTAGGACAGGTGGGGTATGGCTACACCTTC. The gene calls are TRBV2 and TRBJ1-2; 7 nucleotides align to TRBD1. This CDR3 is built from 14 residues. Per the germline V gene, CDR1 is SNHLY and CDR2 is FYNNEI. With 5 bases clipped from V and 5 bases from J, the junction kept 8 bases outside the gene matches.

This clonotype has a count of ten or more. The chain employs TRBV30 and TRBJ2-1; tentatively, D is TRBD2 (5 bases). This CDR3 is 14 amino acids long. Germline V gene sequence: CDR1 GTSNPN, CDR2 SVGIG (reference sequence). Trimming left V 1 base short and J 6 bases short, with 13 bases between. CDR3 sequence (DNA): TGTGCCTGGAGTGAACTAGATACCCGCAATGAGCAGTTCTTC. It encodes CAWSELDTRNEQFF.

Only a few counts were recorded for this clonotype. The gene calls are TRBV6-1 and TRBJ2-3, with 11 bases lining up with TRBD2. From germline, CDR1 is MNHNS and CDR2 SASEGT. There are 15 residues in the CDR3. V gave up 1 base and J gave up 4 bases; unmatched junction bases: 1. CDR3 sequence: CASSEVAGGPDTQYF. CDR3 nucleotides: TGTGCCAGCAGTGAAGTAGCGGGGGGGCCAGATACGCAGTATTTT.

This clonotype was counted a single time. V and J are TRBV7-6 and TRBJ2-2; TRBD1 or TRBD2 may be the D gene (5 bases each). Trimming took off 1 base at V and 9 bases at J, with 18 bases between the two ends. Per the germline V gene, CDR1 is SGHVS and CDR2 is FNYEAQ. The CDR3 loop spans 16 amino acids. Here the CDR3 DNA reads TGTGCCAGCAGCTTAGAGGGTGGGACCACCAACCGGGAGCTGTTTTTT. Amino acids: CASSLEGGTTNRELFF.

Many counts were recorded for this clonotype. This chain uses TRBV19 with TRBJ1-5; the D is unclear. This CDR3 comprises 14 residues. Germline lookup yields CDR1 LNHDA and CDR2 SQIVND (reference sequence). Between the trimmed V and J ends, which lost 1 base and 6 bases, there was a span of 10 bases. CDR3 bases: TGTGCCAGTAGTATAGTAGAACGGGGTCAGCCCCAGCATTTT. This gives the protein CASSIVERGQPQHF.

V usage is TRBV2 and J usage is TRBJ1-5; no reliable D call. This CDR3 has 14 residues. The germline gives CDR1 SNHLY, CDR2 FYNNEI. Between the trimmed V and J ends, which lost 6 bases and 6 bases, there was a span of 15 bases. The CDR3 reads CASSAREELQPQHF. CDR3 sequence (DNA): TGTGCCAGCAGCGCGCGTGAAGAACTTCAGCCCCAGCATTTT.

The sample holds many counts of this clonotype. The chain carries TRBV3-1 and TRBJ2-7; 7 nucleotides match TRBD1. This CDR3 is 14 amino acids long. CDR1 and CDR2 from the germline V gene are LGHDT and YNNKEL (reference sequence). The V and J ends lost 3 bases and 3 bases, in that order; junction bases with no gene match: 5. CDR3 sequence: CASSHSGQDYEQYF. CDR3 nucleotides: TGTGCCAGCAGCCACTCTGGACAGGACTACGAGCAGTACTTC.

This clonotype was recorded many times. V usage is TRBV6-6 and J usage is TRBJ2-4, with a tentative D call TRBD1 (6 bases). The CDR3 consists of 16 residues. CDR1 is MNHNY, CDR2 SVGAGI, per germline (reference sequence). V was cut by 6 bases and J by 0 bases, with 15 bases left in between. CDR3 region: CASSLQGLLAKNIQYF. DNA for the CDR3: TGTGCCAGCAGCTTACAGGGTCTTTTAGCCAAAAACATTCAGTACTTC.

This clonotype was detected only a few times. This rearrangement joins TRBV28 to TRBJ1-1; D is unresolved. Germline assignment: CDR1 MDHEN and CDR2 SYDVKM. This CDR3 is built from 13 residues. V was clipped by 1 base and J by 7 bases, with 10 bases between them. DNA for the CDR3: TGTGCCAGCAGTTTATTTGCGTGGTATGAAGCTTTCTTT. This encodes CASSLFAWYEAFF.

This clonotype was observed many times. V is TRBV15 and J is TRBJ1-5, with D uncertain. Between the trimmed V and J ends, which lost 0 bases and 11 bases, there was a span of 11 bases. The length of the CDR3 is 13 residues. Germline CDR1 is LNHNV and CDR2 is YYDKDF (reference sequence). The CDR3: CATSRDRGLAQHF. The CDR3 DNA reads TGTGCCACCAGCAGAGATCGGGGTTTAGCCCAGCATTTT.

This clonotype was counted only a few times. This chain's CDR3 is CASSIEGARDTQYF. The DNA of the CDR3 is TGTGCCAGTAGTATAGAAGGGGCGAGAGATACGCAGTATTTT. This rearrangement joins TRBV19 to TRBJ2-3; possible D gene TRBD1, 5 bases. The CDR3 length is 14 residues. V gave up 0 bases and J gave up 5 bases, with 9 bases separating them. The V gene's germline CDR1 is LNHDA and CDR2 SQIVND (reference sequence).

The V gene is TRBV6-6, the J gene TRBJ1-1; the D gene is possibly TRBD1 (5 bases). The CDR3 sequence is 13 residues long. Trimming stripped 0 bases from V and 3 bases from J, with 5 bases between. Germline V lookup: CDR1 MNHNY, CDR2 SVGAGI (reference sequence). CDR3 sequence: CASSYSRDTEAFF. Here the CDR3 DNA reads TGTGCCAGCAGTTACTCCAGGGACACTGAAGCTTTCTTT.

This clonotype was detected many times. The V call is TRBV28, the J call TRBJ2-5; TRBD2 might be the D (6 bases). Germline V CDR1 and CDR2: MDHEN, SYDVKM. Trimming removed 5 bases at V and 5 bases at J, with 21 bases between. This CDR3 comprises 16 residues. The CDR3 bases are TGTGCCAGCAGTCTGAGCGGGTCCCCAGAAGGGGAGACCCAGTACTTC. It encodes CASSLSGSPEGETQYF.